The clone carrying this T cell receptor beta chain has just one count. V lost 0 bases and J lost 5, with 10 bases in between. The CDR3 totals 14 residues. Germline V gives CDR1 LGHNA, CDR2 YSLEER. These data originate in a study of chemoradiotherapy in HPV16-positive cancers. Using immunoSEQ multiplex PCR, the repertoire was profiled, and TCRdb retains in-frame clones only, with some absent. The data contain thousands of clones, 76% of them seen just once; the ten biggest clones take up 25% to 30%. This sequence joins TRBV4-3 and TRBJ1-1; D uncertain. This specimen was collected from a patient who underwent chemoradiotherapy. This TCR derives from a human donor with HPV-associated anogenital cancer. The CDR3 region is CASSQDLGSTEAFF. The DNA of the CDR3 is TGCGCCAGCAGCCAAGATCTGGGGAGTACTGAAGCTTTCTTT.